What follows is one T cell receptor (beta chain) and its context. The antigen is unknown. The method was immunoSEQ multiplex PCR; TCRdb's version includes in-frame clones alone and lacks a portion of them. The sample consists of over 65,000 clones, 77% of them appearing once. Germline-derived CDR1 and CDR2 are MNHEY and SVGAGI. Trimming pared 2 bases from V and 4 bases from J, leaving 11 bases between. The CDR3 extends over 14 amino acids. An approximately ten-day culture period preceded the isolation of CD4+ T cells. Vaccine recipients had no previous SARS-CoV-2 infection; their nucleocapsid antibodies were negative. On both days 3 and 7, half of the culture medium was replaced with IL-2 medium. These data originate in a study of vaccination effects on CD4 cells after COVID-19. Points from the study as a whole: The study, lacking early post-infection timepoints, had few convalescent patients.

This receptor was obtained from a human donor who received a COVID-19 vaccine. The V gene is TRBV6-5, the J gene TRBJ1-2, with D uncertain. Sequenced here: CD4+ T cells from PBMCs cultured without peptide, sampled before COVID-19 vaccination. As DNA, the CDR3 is TGTGCCAGCAGTTACGTCGACGGGATCTATGGCTACACCTTC. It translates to CASSYVDGIYGYTF.